The sample holds a few counts of the clone carrying this TCR beta chain. What it binds is not known. Primers for the PCR totalled 60 Vbeta and 13 Jbeta. How the authors handled the data: Per a later analysis, the number of unique TCR beta chains was some 82 million, of which 10 million to 11 million were shared. Clones were read by immunoSEQ multiplex PCR, and TCRdb kept only the in-frame ones, dropping some. The D gene and trimming were derived from the DNA, and the V and J assignments and clone size from that table. The sample records some 100,000 clones, about 86% being singletons. With 3 bases removed from V and 0 bases from J, the gap between germline ends came to 6 bases. Germline CDR1 SQVTM, CDR2 ANQGSEA. The CDR3 consists of 13 residues. The data were obtained in a study of cytomegalovirus exposure and HLA in healthy donors. Study-level findings and limits: Later analysis showed most CMV-associated TCR beta chains appearing HLA-restricted.

The TCR was taken from a woman in her 30s in good health and CMV-seronegative. This sequence joins TRBV29-1 and TRBJ1-3; D unresolved. Material: PBMCs. Here the CDR3 DNA reads TGCAGCGTTGACTCAGTCTCTGGAAACACCATATATTTT. Protein sequence: CSVDSVSGNTIYF.